Sequencing of this T cell receptor (beta chain) was carried out in a study of brain T cells in children with intractable seizures. Study-wide results and limits: Pre- and post-surgery blood differed in depth, so pre-surgery absences may be undersampling.

A remark on this clone: Antigen specificity is unknown.

Only cases whose brain tissue showed the highest T cell transcript signatures were sequenced. Clones were read by immunoSEQ multiplex PCR, and TCRdb kept only the in-frame ones, dropping some. The sample lists approximately 41,000 clones, roughly 90% seen once, with around 5.9% in the top ten. The CDR3 is 16 residues long. Trimming pared 5 bases from V and 4 bases from J, leaving 15 bases between. Germline V gives CDR1 MNHEY, CDR2 SMNVEV (reference sequence). This TCR was recovered from a girl aged 2-10 years with tuberous sclerosis and intractable seizures. This material consisted of peripheral blood, taken at surgery. The chain combines TRBV27 with TRBJ2-6; possible D gene TRBD2, 6 bases. CDR3: CASSPPRGSGANVLTF. CDR3 nucleotides: TGTGCCAGCAGTCCCCCCCGGGGGTCGGGGGCCAACGTCCTGACTTTC. The full variable domain, completed using reference TRBV27 and TRBJ2-6, is EAQVTQNPRYLITVTGKKLTVTCSQNMNHEYMSWYRQDPGLGLRQIYYSMNVEVTDKGDVPEGYKVSRKEKRNFPLILESPSPNQTSLYFCASSPPRGSGANVLTFGAGSRLTVL.